These T cell receptor beta chains were read from a single sample in a study of beta chain features in type 1 diabetes. Sequencing used immunoSEQ multiplex PCR; TCRdb keeps in-frame clones, though not all of them. The sample contains 95,000 to 150,000 clones, 16% of which appear only once. The sample consisted of central memory CD4+ T cells from blood. The receptors derive from a man aged 30 to 39 with type 1 diabetes. CDR3s include the opening cysteine and the closing phenylalanine or tryptophan. Fields, in order: V gene, J gene, CDR3 protein.

TRBV29-1,TRBJ1-3,CSVSLGPHTIYF
TRBV20-1,TRBJ1-5,CSAGQPQHF
TRBV5-4,TRBJ2-3,CASSLTDTQYF
TRBV7-9,TRBJ2-2,CASSLETNTGELFF
TRBV20-1,TRBJ2-1,CSASDPNEQFF
TRBV25-1,TRBJ1-4,CASSGSSEKLFF
TRBV5-1,TRBJ2-7,CASRAGEGNEQYF
TRBV2,TRBJ2-2,CASRKLAGDTGELFF
TRBV5-1,TRBJ1-4,CASSPNGGRNEKLFF
TRBV29-1,TRBJ2-5,CSVEGQGTETQYF
TRBV7-9,TRBJ2-7,CASASSGLSSYEQYF
TRBV29-1,TRBJ2-2,CSVAKGSSVAGELFF
TRBV4-3,TRBJ2-1,CASSQLAGGNREQFF
TRBV20-1,TRBJ1-2,CSAVSYGYTF
TRBV5-1,TRBJ2-4,CASKVDWAENIQYF
TRBV15,TRBJ2-3,CATSRGLAGLSTDTQYF
TRBV28,TRBJ1-5,CASSQYRESGNQPQHF
TRBV25-1,TRBJ1-1,CASSRTGFRGTEAFF
TRBV7-2,TRBJ1-5,CASSPVGEEQPQHF
TRBV5-6,TRBJ1-5,CASSLDRDQPQHF
TRBV5-4,TRBJ2-3,CASSLDGGADTQYF
TRBV9,TRBJ1-6,CASAPGVNSPLHF
TRBV28,TRBJ2-4,CASSSSGAKNIQYF
TRBV19,TRBJ1-1,CASSIAKTVNTEAFF
TRBV30,TRBJ1-2,CAWSEQGHYGYTF
TRBV28,TRBJ2-7,CASSLGVGRGREQYF
TRBV4-3,TRBJ2-1,CASSQDGLVTISYNEQFF
TRBV29-1,TRBJ2-1,CSAGTGQYDPQFF
TRBV5-1,TRBJ2-7,CASRNGTHTTYEQYF
TRBV5-6,TRBJ1-2,CASARDGFYGYTF
TRBV23-1,TRBJ1-3,CASNLGGNSGNTIYF
TRBV29-1,TRBJ1-1,CSVEGTEYTEAFF
TRBV4-1,TRBJ2-2,CASSQSPAGGSKSGELFF
TRBV4-3,TRBJ2-5,CASSQDGHSRETQYF
TRBV5-1,TRBJ2-4,CASSLEGREDIQYF
TRBV29-1,TRBJ2-7,CSVGGPYEQYF
TRBV7-2,TRBJ1-4,CASSFSGNNEKLFF
TRBV10-3,TRBJ1-1,CAISDSRNGSTEAFF
TRBV4-2,TRBJ1-5,CASSQDTGQPQHF
TRBV14,TRBJ2-1,CASSQGGSSYNEQFF
TRBV27,TRBJ2-6,CASSPEWSGANVLTF
TRBV27,TRBJ2-7,CASSPGAGGSYEQYF
TRBV7-2,TRBJ2-1,CASSSSGLVRNEQFF
TRBV7-2,TRBJ2-3,CASSLTTSTDTQYF
TRBV10-3,TRBJ2-7,CATQGTGGNEQYF
TRBV5-4,TRBJ2-5,CASSLGQGAQETQYF
TRBV6-5,TRBJ2-7,CASSYSYDSYEQYF
TRBV29-1,TRBJ1-1,CSVEENTEAFF
TRBV15,TRBJ2-7,CATSRENRAGETYEQYF
TRBV4-3,TRBJ1-3,CASSQGYSRFNTIYF
TRBV6-5,TRBJ2-7,CASSLFLGAGEQYF
TRBV6-5,TRBJ2-3,CASSYRRTDTQYF
TRBV7-9,TRBJ1-1,CASSKRTGVNTEAFF
TRBV7-8,TRBJ1-2,CASSLEPAEGYTF
TRBV28,TRBJ2-1,CASSLMSRSLNEQFF
TRBV7-2,TRBJ1-3,CASSLAGGPSGNTIYF
TRBV18,TRBJ2-7,CASSRNRDTPNEQYF
TRBV6-1,TRBJ1-2,CASRERQGARSLYGYTF
TRBV4-1,TRBJ2-7,CASSQVGRGYEQYF
TRBV7-2,TRBJ1-2,CASSLDLYGYTF